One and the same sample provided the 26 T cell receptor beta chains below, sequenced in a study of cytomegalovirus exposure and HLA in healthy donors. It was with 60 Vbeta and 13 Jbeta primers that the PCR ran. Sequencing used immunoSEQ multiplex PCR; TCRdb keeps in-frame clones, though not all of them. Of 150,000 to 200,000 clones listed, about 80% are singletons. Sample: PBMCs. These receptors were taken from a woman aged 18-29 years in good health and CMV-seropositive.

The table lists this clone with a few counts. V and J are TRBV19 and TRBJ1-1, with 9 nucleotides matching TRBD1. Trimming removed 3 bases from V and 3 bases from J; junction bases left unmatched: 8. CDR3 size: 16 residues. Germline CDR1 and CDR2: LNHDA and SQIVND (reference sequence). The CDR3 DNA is TGTGCCAGTAGTATTGACAGGGGGAGCTCGGACACTGAAGCTTTCTTT. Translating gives CASSIDRGSSDTEAFF.

The CDR3 protein is CASGLVGVTYNEQFF. The CDR3 coding sequence is TGTGCTAGTGGTTTGGTAGGGGTGACCTACAATGAGCAGTTCTTC. This rearrangement joins TRBV12-5 to TRBJ2-1; D perhaps matches TRBD1 (5 bases). V gave up 0 bases and J gave up 2 bases, with 8 bases separating them. Germline-derived CDR1 and CDR2 are LGHNT and FRNRAP. The length of the CDR3 is 15 residues.

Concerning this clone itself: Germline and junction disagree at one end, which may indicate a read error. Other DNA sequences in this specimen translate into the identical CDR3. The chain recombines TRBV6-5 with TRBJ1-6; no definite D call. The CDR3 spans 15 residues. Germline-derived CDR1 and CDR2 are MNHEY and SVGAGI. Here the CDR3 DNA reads TGTGCCAGCAGTTTTTCATTCTCCTATAATTCCCCCCTCCACTTT. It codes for CASSFSFSYNSPLHF.

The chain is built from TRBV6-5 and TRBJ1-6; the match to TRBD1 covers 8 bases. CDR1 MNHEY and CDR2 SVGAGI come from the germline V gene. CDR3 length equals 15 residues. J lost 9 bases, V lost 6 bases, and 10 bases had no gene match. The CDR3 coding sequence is TGTGCCAGCAGCCACCAACAGGGGGATCCTTCACCCCTCCACTTT. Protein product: CASSHQQGDPSPLHF.

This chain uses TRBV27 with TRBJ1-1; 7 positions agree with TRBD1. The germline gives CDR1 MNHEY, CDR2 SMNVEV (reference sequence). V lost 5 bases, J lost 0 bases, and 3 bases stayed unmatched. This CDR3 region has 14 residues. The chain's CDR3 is CASSQQGMNTEAFF. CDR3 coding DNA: TGTGCCAGCAGTCAACAGGGGATGAACACTGAAGCTTTCTTT.

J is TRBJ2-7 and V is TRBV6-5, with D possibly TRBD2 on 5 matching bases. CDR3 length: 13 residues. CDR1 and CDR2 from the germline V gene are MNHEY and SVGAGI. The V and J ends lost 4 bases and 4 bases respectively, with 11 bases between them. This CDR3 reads CASSSPGFYEQYF. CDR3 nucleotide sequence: TGTGCCAGCAGTTCCCCGGGATTTTACGAGCAGTACTTC.

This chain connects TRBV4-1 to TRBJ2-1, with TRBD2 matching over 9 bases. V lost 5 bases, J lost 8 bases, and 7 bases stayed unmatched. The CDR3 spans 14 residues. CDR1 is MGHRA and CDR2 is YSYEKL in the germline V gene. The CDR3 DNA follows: TGCGCCAGCAGCTTTGGCACTAGCGGGTATGAGCAGTTCTTC. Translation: CASSFGTSGYEQFF.

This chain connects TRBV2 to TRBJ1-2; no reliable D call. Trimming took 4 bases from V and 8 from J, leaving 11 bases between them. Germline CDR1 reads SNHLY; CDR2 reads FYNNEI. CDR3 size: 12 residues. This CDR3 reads CASSVCPRGYTF. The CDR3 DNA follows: TGTGCCAGCAGTGTTTGCCCGAGGGGCTACACCTTC. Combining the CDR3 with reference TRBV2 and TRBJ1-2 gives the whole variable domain EPEVTQTPSHQVTQMGQEVILRCVPISNHLYFYWYRQILGQKVEFLVSFYNNEISEKSEIFDDQFSVERPDGSNFTLKIRSTKLEDSAMYFCASSVCPRGYTFGSGTRLTVV.

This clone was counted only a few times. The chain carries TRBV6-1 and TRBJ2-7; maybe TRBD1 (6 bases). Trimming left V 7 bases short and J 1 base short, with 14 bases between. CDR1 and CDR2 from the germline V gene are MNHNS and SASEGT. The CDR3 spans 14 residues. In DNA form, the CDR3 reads TGTGCCAGCAAATCGACAGGAAGGTCCTACGAGCAGTACGTC. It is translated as CASKSTGRSYEQYV.

DNA of the CDR3: TGTGCCAGAAACAGGGGCAACTATGGCTACACCTTC. Amino acid sequence: CARNRGNYGYTF. The chain couples TRBV2 to TRBJ1-2; 7 bases fit TRBD1. V was pared by 9 bases and J by 2 bases, with 3 bases of the junction left unmatched. This CDR3 contains 12 residues. Looked up from germline, CDR1 is SNHLY and CDR2 is FYNNEI.

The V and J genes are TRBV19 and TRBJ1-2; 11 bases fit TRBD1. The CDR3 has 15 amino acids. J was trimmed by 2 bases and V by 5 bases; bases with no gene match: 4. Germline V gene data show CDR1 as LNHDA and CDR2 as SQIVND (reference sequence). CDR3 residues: CASSYRTGGNYGYTF. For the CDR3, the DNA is TGTGCCAGTAGTTACCGGACAGGGGGCAACTATGGCTACACCTTC.

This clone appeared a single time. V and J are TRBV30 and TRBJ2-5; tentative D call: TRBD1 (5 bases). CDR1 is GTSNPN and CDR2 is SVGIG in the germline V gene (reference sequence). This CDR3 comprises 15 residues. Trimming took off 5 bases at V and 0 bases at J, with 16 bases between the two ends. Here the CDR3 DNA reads TGTGCCTGGGGGATCGGAAAGGGGTACCAAGAGACCCAGTACTTC. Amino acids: CAWGIGKGYQETQYF.

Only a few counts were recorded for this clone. CDR3 nucleotide sequence: TGCAGCGTTGCGGCAGGGACTCCCTACGAGCAGTACTTC. Translated: CSVAAGTPYEQYF. The rearrangement joins TRBV29-1 to TRBJ2-7; D possibly corresponds to TRBD2 (6 bases). The V and J ends lost 4 bases and 2 bases respectively, with 12 bases between them. The length of the CDR3 is 13 residues. From germline, CDR1 is SQVTM and CDR2 ANQGSEA.

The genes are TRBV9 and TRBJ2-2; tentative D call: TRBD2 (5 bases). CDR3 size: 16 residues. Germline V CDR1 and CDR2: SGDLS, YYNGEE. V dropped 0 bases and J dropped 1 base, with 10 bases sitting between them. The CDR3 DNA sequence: TGTGCCAGCAGCGTAGCTGAGAGGGAGAACACCGGGGAGCTGTTTTTT. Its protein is CASSVAERENTGELFF.

CDR3 region: CASSRGQGPYNEQFF. The CDR3 nucleotides read TGTGCCAGCAGCCGGGGACAGGGGCCCTACAATGAGCAGTTCTTC. The chain recombines TRBV5-5 with TRBJ2-1; 10 nucleotides align to TRBD1. The CDR3 length is 15 residues. V dropped 4 bases and J dropped 2; count of bases not matched to a gene: 3. Germline-derived CDR1 and CDR2 are SGHKS and YYEKEE (reference sequence).

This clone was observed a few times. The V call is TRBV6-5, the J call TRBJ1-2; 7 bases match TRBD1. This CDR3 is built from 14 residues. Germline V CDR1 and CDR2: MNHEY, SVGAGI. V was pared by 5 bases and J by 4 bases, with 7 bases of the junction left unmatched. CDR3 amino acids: CASSMLGQTYGYTF. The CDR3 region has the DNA TGTGCCAGCAGTATGCTGGGACAGACCTATGGCTACACCTTC.

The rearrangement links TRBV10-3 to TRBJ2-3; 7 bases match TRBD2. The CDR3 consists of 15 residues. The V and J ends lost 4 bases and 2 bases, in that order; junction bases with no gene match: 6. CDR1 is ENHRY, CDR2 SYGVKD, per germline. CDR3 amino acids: CAISGSLAATDTQYF. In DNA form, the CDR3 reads TGTGCCATCAGTGGTAGCCTAGCGGCCACAGATACGCAGTATTTT.

Here the CDR3 DNA reads TGCGCCAGCAGCTTGGGCAGGGGGCTGGGGAACACTGAAGCTTTCTTT. Translating it yields CASSLGRGLGNTEAFF. The chain is built from TRBV5-1 and TRBJ1-1; TRBD1 matches at 8 bases. CDR3 length: 16 amino acids. Per germline, CDR1 SGHRS and CDR2 YFSETQ. V shed 0 bases, J shed 1 base, and the junction held 5 bases outside the gene matches.

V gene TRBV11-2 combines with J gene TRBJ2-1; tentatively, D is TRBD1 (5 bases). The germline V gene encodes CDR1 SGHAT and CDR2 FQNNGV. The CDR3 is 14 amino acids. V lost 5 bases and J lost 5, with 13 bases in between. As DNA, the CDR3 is TGTGCCAGCAGCCCTTCCCGACAGCACAATGAGCAGTTCTTC. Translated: CASSPSRQHNEQFF.

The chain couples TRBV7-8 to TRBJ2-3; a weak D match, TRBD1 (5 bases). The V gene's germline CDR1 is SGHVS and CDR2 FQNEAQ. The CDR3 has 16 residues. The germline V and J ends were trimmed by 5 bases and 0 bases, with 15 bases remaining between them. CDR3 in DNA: TGTGCCAGCAGCGAGTTGGGGCACTCTAGCACAGATACGCAGTATTTT. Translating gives CASSELGHSSTDTQYF. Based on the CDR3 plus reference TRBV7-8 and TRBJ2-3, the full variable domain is GAGVSQSPRYKVAKRGQDVALRCDPISGHVSLFWYQQALGQGPEFLTYFQNEAQLDKSGLPSDRFFAERPEGSVSTLKIQRTQQEDSAVYLCASSELGHSSTDTQYFGPGTRLTVL.

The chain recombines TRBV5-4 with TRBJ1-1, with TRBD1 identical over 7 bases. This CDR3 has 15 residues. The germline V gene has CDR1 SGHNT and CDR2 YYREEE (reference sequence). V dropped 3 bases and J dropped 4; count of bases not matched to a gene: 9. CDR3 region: CASSSTWDSSTEAFF. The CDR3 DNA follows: TGTGCCAGCAGCTCCACATGGGACAGCTCCACTGAAGCTTTCTTT.

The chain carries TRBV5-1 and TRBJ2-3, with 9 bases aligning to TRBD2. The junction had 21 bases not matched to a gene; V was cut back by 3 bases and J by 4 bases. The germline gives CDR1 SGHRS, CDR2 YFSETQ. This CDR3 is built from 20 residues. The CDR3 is CASSSPAAAASSGGSDTQYF. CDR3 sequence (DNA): TGCGCCAGCAGCTCCCCGGCAGCCGCGGCTTCCAGCGGGGGGTCAGATACGCAGTATTTT.

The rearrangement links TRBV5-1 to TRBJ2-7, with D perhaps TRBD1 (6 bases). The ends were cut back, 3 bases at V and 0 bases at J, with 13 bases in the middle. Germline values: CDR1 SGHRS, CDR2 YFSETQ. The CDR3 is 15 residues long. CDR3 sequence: CASSSPQGSSYEQYF. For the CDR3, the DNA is TGCGCCAGCAGCTCGCCCCAGGGGAGCTCCTACGAGCAGTACTTC.

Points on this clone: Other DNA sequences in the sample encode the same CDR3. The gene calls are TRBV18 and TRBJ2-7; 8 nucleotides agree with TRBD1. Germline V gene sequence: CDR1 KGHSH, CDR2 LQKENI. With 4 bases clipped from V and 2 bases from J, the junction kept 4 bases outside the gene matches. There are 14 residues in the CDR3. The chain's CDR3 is CASSLGTGPYEQYF. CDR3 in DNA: TGTGCCAGCTCACTGGGGACAGGACCCTACGAGCAGTACTTC.

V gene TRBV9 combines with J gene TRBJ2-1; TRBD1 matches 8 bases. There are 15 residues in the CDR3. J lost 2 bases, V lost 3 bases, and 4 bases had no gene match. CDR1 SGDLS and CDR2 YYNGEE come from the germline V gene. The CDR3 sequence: CASSAGQGTYNEQFF. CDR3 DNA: TGTGCCAGCAGCGCCGGACAGGGAACCTACAATGAGCAGTTCTTC. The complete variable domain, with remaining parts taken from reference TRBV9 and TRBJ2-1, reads DSGVTQTPKHLITATGQRVTLRCSPRSGDLSVYWYQQSLDQGLQFLIQYYNGEERAKGNILERFSAQQFPDLHSELNLSSLELGDSALYFCASSAGQGTYNEQFFGPGTRLTVL.

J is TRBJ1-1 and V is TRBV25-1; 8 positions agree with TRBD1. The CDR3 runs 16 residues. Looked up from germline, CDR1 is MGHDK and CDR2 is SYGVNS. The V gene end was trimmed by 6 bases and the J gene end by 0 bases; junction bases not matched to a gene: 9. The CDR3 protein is CASSPGQGEVNTEAFF. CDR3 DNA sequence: TGTGCCAGCAGCCCCGGACAGGGAGAGGTGAACACTGAAGCTTTCTTT.